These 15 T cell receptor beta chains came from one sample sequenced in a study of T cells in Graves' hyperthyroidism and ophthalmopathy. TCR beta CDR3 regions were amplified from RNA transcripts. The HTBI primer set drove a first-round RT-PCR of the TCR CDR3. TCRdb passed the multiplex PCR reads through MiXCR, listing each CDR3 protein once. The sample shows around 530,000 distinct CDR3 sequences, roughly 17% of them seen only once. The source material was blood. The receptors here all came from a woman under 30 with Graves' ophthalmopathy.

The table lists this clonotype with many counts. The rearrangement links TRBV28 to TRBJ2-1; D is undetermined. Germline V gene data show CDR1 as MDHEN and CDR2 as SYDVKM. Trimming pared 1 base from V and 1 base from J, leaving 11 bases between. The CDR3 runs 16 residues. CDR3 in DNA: TGTGCCAGCAGTTTATCCGACGGGCCTTCCTACAATGAGCAGTTCTTC. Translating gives CASSLSDGPSYNEQFF.

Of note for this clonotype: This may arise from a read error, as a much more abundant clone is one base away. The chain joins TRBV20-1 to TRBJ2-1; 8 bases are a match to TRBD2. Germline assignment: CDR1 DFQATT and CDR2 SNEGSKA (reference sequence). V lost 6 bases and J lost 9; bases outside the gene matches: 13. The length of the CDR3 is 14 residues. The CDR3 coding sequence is TGCAGTGCCCCGGAACGAGCGGGAGAAGGTGAGCAGTTCTTC. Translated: CSAPERAGEGEQFF.

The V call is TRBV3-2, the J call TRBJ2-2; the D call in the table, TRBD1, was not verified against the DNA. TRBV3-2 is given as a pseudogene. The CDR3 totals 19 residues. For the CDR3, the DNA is TGTGCCAGCAGCCAAGATTGGGGTAGGACAGGGGCCCACACCGGGGAGCTGTTTTTT. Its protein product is CASSQDWGRTGAHTGELFF.

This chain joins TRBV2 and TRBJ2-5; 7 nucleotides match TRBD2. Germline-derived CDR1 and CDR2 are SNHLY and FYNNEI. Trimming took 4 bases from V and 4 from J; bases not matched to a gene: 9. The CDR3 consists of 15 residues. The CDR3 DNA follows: TGTGCCAGCAGTGTATCGGGAGGCCGCGGAGAGACCCAGTACTTC. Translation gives CASSVSGGRGETQYF.

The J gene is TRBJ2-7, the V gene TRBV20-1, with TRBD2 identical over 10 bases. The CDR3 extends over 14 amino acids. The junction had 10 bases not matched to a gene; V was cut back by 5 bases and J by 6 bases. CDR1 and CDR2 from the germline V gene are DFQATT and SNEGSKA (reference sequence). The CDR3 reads CSAPTGTSVFEQYF. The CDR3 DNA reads TGCAGTGCTCCCACCGGGACTAGCGTTTTCGAGCAGTACTTC.

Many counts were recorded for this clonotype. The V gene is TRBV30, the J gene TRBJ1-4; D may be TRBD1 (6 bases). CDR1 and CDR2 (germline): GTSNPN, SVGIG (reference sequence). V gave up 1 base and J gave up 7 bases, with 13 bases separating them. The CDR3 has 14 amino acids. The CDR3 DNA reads TGTGCCTGGAGTGGGACAGAACGTACTGAAAAACTGTTTTTT. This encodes CAWSGTERTEKLFF.

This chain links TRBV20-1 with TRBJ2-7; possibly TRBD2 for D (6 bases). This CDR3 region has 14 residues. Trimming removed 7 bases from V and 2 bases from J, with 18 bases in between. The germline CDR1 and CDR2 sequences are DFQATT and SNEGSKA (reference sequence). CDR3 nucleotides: TGCAGTGTTCAGGACAATGAGCGGGCCTACGAGCAGTACTTC. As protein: CSVQDNERAYEQYF.

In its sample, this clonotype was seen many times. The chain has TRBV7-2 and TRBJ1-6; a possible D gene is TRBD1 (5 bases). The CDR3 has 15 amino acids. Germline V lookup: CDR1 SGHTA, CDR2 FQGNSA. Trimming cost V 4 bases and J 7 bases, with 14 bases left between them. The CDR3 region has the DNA TGTGCCAGCAGCTCGAGACAGAAACCCAATTCACCCCTCCACTTT. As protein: CASSSRQKPNSPLHF. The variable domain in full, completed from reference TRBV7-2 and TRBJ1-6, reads GAGVSQSPSNKVTEKGKDVELRCDPISGHTALYWYRQSLGQGLEFLIYFQGNSAPDKSGLPSDRFSAERTGGSVSTLTIQRTQQEDSAVYLCASSSRQKPNSPLHFGNGTRLTVT.

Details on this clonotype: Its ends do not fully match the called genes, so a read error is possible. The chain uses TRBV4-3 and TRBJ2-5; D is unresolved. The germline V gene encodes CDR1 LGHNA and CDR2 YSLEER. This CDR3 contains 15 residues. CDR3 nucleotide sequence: TGCGCCAGCAGCCAAGGAATTTTGCCCCAAGAGGCCCAGTACTTC. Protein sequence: CASSQGILPQEAQYF.

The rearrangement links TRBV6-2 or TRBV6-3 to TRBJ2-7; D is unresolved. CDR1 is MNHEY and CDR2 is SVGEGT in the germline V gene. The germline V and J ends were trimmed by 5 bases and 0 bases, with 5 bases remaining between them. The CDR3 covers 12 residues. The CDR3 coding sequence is TGTGCCAGCAGTCGGCGCTCCTACGAGCAGTACTTC. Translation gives CASSRRSYEQYF.

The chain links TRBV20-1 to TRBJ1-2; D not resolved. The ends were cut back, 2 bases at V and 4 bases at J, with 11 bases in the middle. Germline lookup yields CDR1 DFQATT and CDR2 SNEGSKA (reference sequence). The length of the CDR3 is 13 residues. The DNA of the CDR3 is TGCAGTGCTAGAACGGTACGGAGCTATGGCTACACCTTC. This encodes CSARTVRSYGYTF.

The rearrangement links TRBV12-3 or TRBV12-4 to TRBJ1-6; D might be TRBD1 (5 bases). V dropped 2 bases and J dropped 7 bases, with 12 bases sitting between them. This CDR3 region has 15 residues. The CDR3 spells CASSLQGLWNSPLHF. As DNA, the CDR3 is TGTGCCAGCAGTTTACAGGGTCTGTGGAATTCACCCCTCCACTTT.

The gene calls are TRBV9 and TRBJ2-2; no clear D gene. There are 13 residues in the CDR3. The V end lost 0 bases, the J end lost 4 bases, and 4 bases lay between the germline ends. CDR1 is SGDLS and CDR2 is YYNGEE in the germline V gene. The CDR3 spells CASSVAITGELFF. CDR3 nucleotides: TGTGCCAGCAGCGTAGCGATCACCGGGGAGCTGTTTTTT. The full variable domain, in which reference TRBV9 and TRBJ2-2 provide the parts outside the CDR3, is DSGVTQTPKHLITATGQRVTLRCSPRSGDLSVYWYQQSLDQGLQFLIQYYNGEERAKGNILERFSAQQFPDLHSELNLSSLELGDSALYFCASSVAITGELFFGEGSRLTVL.

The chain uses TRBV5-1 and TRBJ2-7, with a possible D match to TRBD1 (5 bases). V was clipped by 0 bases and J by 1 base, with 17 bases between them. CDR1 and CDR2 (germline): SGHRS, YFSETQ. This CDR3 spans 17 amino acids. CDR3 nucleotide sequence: TGCGCCAGCAGCTTGGGGCAGGGTTTTGATATGTCCTACGAGCAGTACTTC. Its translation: CASSLGQGFDMSYEQYF.

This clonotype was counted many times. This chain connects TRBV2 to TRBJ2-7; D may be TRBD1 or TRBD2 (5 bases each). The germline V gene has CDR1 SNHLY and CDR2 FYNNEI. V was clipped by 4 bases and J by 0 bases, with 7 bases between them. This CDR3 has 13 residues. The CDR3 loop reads CASSGDGSYEQYF. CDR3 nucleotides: TGTGCCAGCAGTGGGGACGGCTCCTACGAGCAGTACTTC. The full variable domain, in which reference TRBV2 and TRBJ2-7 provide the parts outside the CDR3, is EPEVTQTPSHQVTQMGQEVILRCVPISNHLYFYWYRQILGQKVEFLVSFYNNEISEKSEIFDDQFSVERPDGSNFTLKIRSTKLEDSAMYFCASSGDGSYEQYFGPGTRLTVT.